One sample yielded the 28 T cell receptor beta chains listed below, sequenced in a study of T cell responses to AZD1222 COVID-19 vaccine. The data were produced by immunoSEQ multiplex PCR, yet TCRdb's version contains in-frame clones alone and is incomplete. The sample records 95,000 to 150,000 clones, roughly 89% being singletons. Source: peripheral blood, taken on day 0 of AZD1222 vaccination. These receptor sequences come from an adult in good health.

This sequence joins TRBV11-2 and TRBJ2-5; TRBD1 matches at 11 bases. In germline, CDR1 is SGHAT, CDR2 FQNNGV. After removal of 5 bases from V and 9 bases from J, the junction contained 2 bases not matched to a gene. The CDR3 totals 12 residues. Here the CDR3 reads CASSGDRGAQYF. CDR3 nucleotide sequence: TGTGCCAGCAGCGGGGACAGGGGGGCCCAGTACTTC.

This chain connects TRBV6-5 to TRBJ1-6; TRBD1 agrees at 9 bases. This CDR3 has 14 amino acids. Germline trimming cut 2 bases from V and 10 bases from J; bases unmatched to any gene: 3. CDR1 and CDR2 (germline): MNHEY, SVGAGI. DNA of the CDR3: TGTGCCAGCAGTTACGGGACAGGGACCTCACCCCTCCACTTT. Protein sequence: CASSYGTGTSPLHF.

To note about this clone: The sample carries other DNA sequences with the same CDR3. The genes are TRBV6-5 and TRBJ2-1; a possible D gene is TRBD1 (6 bases). The CDR3 sequence is 13 residues long. CDR1 and CDR2 from the germline V gene are MNHEY and SVGAGI. Trimming removed 6 bases from V and 1 base from J, with 7 bases in between. CDR3 sequence: CASSGQSYNEQFF. The CDR3 DNA reads as TGTGCCAGCAGCGGACAGTCCTACAATGAGCAGTTCTTC.

This chain's CDR3 is CAISPRGRWETQYF. Written as DNA, the CDR3 is TGTGCCATATCCCCCCGGGGCAGGTGGGAGACCCAGTACTTC. This rearrangement joins TRBV10-3 to TRBJ2-5; D may match TRBD1 or TRBD2 (5 bases each). V lost 9 bases and J 5 bases, leaving 19 bases between the germline ends. The CDR3 sequence is 14 residues long. Germline V gives CDR1 ENHRY, CDR2 SYGVKD.

This rearrangement joins TRBV5-1 to TRBJ1-2; D ambiguous. Germline CDR1 SGHRS, CDR2 YFSETQ. The V gene lost 1 base and the J gene lost 0 bases, with 13 bases spanning the gap. This CDR3 spans 16 amino acids. The CDR3 spells CASSLLEPGPNYGYTF. CDR3 in DNA: TGCGCCAGCAGCTTGTTGGAACCAGGACCTAACTATGGCTACACCTTC.

Notes on this clone: This sample also contains other DNA sequences that code for the same CDR3. This rearrangement joins TRBV5-1 to TRBJ2-5; 8 bases agree with TRBD2. CDR3 length: 14 amino acids. Per the germline V gene, CDR1 is SGHRS and CDR2 is YFSETQ. Trimming at V came to 0 bases and at J to 5 bases, leaving 3 bases not matched to a gene. The CDR3 is CASSLGLAGETQYF. The CDR3 coding sequence is TGCGCCAGCAGCTTGGGTCTAGCGGGCGAGACCCAGTACTTC.

V gene TRBV7-9 combines with J gene TRBJ1-1, with 8 bases aligning to TRBD1. V lost 4 bases to trimming and J lost 5 bases; unmatched junction nucleotides: 3. The CDR3 loop spans 13 amino acids. Per the germline V gene, CDR1 is SEHNR and CDR2 is FQNEAQ (reference sequence). The CDR3 bases are TGTGCCAGCAGCTACAGGGGGGCTACTGAAGCTTTCTTT. This encodes CASSYRGATEAFF.

V is TRBV10-3 and J is TRBJ1-1, with 11 bases fitting TRBD1. V lost 10 bases, J lost 3 bases, and 4 bases stayed unmatched. This CDR3 comprises 13 residues. Germline V gene data show CDR1 as ENHRY and CDR2 as SYGVKD. The CDR3 DNA reads as TGTGCCACAATGGGACAGGGGGACACTGAAGCTTTCTTT. The encoded protein is CATMGQGDTEAFF.

The DNA for the CDR3 is TGCGCCAGCAGCTTGGAGGGGGCCCGAGGAGGAGAGACCCAGTACTTC. It is translated as CASSLEGARGGETQYF. This chain connects TRBV5-1 to TRBJ2-5, with 7 nucleotides matching TRBD1. The germline V gene has CDR1 SGHRS and CDR2 YFSETQ. CDR3 length equals 16 residues. Trimming cost V 0 bases and J 4 bases; bases outside gene matches: 9. Full variable domain (remainder filled in from reference TRBV5-1 and TRBJ2-5): KAGVTQTPRYLIKTRGQQVTLSCSPISGHRSVSWYQQTPGQGLQFLFEYFSETQRNKGNFPGRFSGRQFSNSRSEMNVSTLELGDSALYLCASSLEGARGGETQYFGPGTRLLVL.

This clone was observed a handful of times. This sequence joins TRBV12-3 or TRBV12-4 and TRBJ2-2, with D hard to call. The CDR3 is made up of 13 amino acids. V shed 5 bases and J shed 0 bases, with 4 bases lying between them. CDR3 amino acids: CASSRANTGELFF. CDR3 sequence (DNA): TGTGCCAGCAGTCGGGCGAACACCGGGGAGCTGTTTTTT.

This clone was detected only a few times. The chain carries TRBV5-8 and TRBJ2-2; D remains ambiguous. V lost 2 bases to trimming and J lost 0 bases, with 5 bases between them. CDR3 length: 14 residues. The germline CDR1 and CDR2 sequences are SGHTS and YDEGEE. CDR3 sequence: CASSLPPNTGELFF. The CDR3 nucleotides are TGTGCCAGCAGCTTACCACCGAACACCGGGGAGCTGTTTTTT.

A single count supports this clone. This chain uses TRBV7-9 with TRBJ1-2; perhaps TRBD1 as D (6 bases). Trimming stripped 6 bases from V and 5 bases from J, with 16 bases between. This CDR3 is built from 14 residues. Germline values: CDR1 SEHNR, CDR2 FQNEAQ (reference sequence). In DNA, the CDR3 is TGTGCCAGCAGGTCACAGGGAGGGGATTATGGCTACACCTTC. Translated: CASRSQGGDYGYTF.

This clone showed up just once. This sequence joins TRBV30 and TRBJ1-5, with 7 bases that match TRBD1. CDR1 is GTSNPN and CDR2 is SVGIG in the germline V gene (reference sequence). The CDR3 totals 13 residues. Unmatched junction bases numbered 6, after V lost 4 bases and J lost 6 bases. CDR3 nucleotide sequence: TGTGCCTGGACACACAGGGGTGGTCAGCCCCAGCATTTT. Encoded protein: CAWTHRGGQPQHF.

The gene calls are TRBV18 and TRBJ1-1; the D is unclear. V gave up 2 bases and J gave up 1 base, with 8 bases separating them. The CDR3 covers 14 residues. The germline gives CDR1 KGHSH, CDR2 LQKENI. This chain's CDR3 is CASSPSGSNTEAFF. CDR3 sequence (DNA): TGTGCCAGCTCACCATCGGGTTCGAACACTGAAGCTTTCTTT.

This chain connects TRBV3-1 (or the pseudogene TRBV3-2) to TRBJ1-6; D ambiguous. Germline V gene sequence: CDR1 LGHDT, CDR2 YNNKEL (reference sequence). Trimming removed 1 base at V and 10 bases at J, with 11 bases between. The CDR3 is 14 residues long. CDR3 region: CASSQGGNGSPLHF. CDR3 nucleotide sequence: TGTGCCAGCAGCCAAGGAGGTAATGGGTCACCCCTCCACTTT.

The chain recombines TRBV28 with TRBJ2-2; D not certain. Between the trimmed V and J ends, which lost 3 bases and 1 base, there was a span of 6 bases. Germline lookup yields CDR1 MDHEN and CDR2 SYDVKM. The CDR3 loop spans 14 amino acids. CDR3 nucleotide sequence: TGTGCCAGCAGTTTGGTAGGGAACACCGGGGAGCTGTTTTTT. As protein: CASSLVGNTGELFF.

This clone was recorded a few times. The J gene is TRBJ2-5, the V gene TRBV3-1 (or the pseudogene TRBV3-2); perhaps TRBD2 as D (5 bases). Trimming took off 8 bases at V and 0 bases at J, with 7 bases between the two ends. This CDR3 is 12 amino acids long. Germline CDR1 LGHDT, CDR2 YNNKEL (reference sequence). The CDR3 coding sequence is TGTGCCAGCGGGCGGGACCAAGAGACCCAGTACTTC. Protein sequence: CASGRDQETQYF.

This chain uses TRBV4-1 with TRBJ1-2, with 8 bases that match TRBD1. CDR3 length equals 14 residues. Germline CDR1 and CDR2: MGHRA and YSYEKL. Trimming removed 6 bases from V and 6 bases from J; junction bases left unmatched: 9. In DNA, the CDR3 is TGCGCCAGCAGACCAGATCCGGGACAGGATGGCTACACCTTC. Protein: CASRPDPGQDGYTF.

This clone appeared once. The chain recombines TRBV30 with TRBJ1-1; 8 bases are shared with TRBD1. The ends lost 5 bases at V and 1 base at J; junction bases unmatched: 6. Germline CDR1 GTSNPN, CDR2 SVGIG (reference sequence). The CDR3 has 14 amino acids. The CDR3 reads CAWELGTGNTEAFF. CDR3 nucleotide sequence: TGTGCCTGGGAATTGGGGACAGGGAACACTGAAGCTTTCTTT.

The V call is TRBV4-1, the J call TRBJ1-5, with a weak D call TRBD1 (6 bases). Trimming stripped 1 base from V and 1 base from J, with 11 bases between. Germline CDR1 reads MGHRA; CDR2 reads YSYEKL. The CDR3 length is 16 residues. Written as DNA, the CDR3 is TGCGCCAGCAGCCAAGGGGACACCAGAAGCAATCAGCCCCAGCATTTT. It specifies CASSQGDTRSNQPQHF.

V is TRBV11-2 and J is TRBJ2-3, with D possibly matching TRBD1 (5 bases). The CDR3 runs to 15 residues. V was cut by 1 base and J by 2 bases, with 10 bases left in between. Germline V lookup: CDR1 SGHAT, CDR2 FQNNGV. The CDR3, as DNA: TGTGCCAGCAGCTTAGGGGGCCTGCCCACAGATACGCAGTATTTT. Its translation is CASSLGGLPTDTQYF.

The V gene is TRBV18, the J gene TRBJ2-5; D unresolved. V lost 0 bases, J lost 2 bases, and 7 bases lay in between. Germline lookup yields CDR1 KGHSH and CDR2 LQKENI. This CDR3 spans 14 amino acids. CDR3 protein: CASSPPAQQETQYF. DNA for the CDR3: TGTGCCAGCTCACCACCGGCCCAGCAAGAGACCCAGTACTTC.

CDR3 loop: CASTPGQAPGNEQFF. The CDR3, as DNA: TGTGCCAGTACTCCTGGACAGGCCCCTGGGAATGAGCAGTTCTTC. J is TRBJ2-1 and V is TRBV2, with TRBD1 matching over 7 bases. The CDR3 contains 15 residues. V shed 9 bases and J 7 bases; nucleotides not matched to a gene: 15. CDR1 SNHLY and CDR2 FYNNEI come from the germline V gene.

This clone was seen more than once but under ten times. The chain couples TRBV11-2 to TRBJ2-2; D gene unclear. Germline CDR1 and CDR2: SGHAT and FQNNGV. V lost 0 bases and J 4 bases, leaving 9 bases between the germline ends. CDR3 size: 15 residues. CDR3 sequence: CASSLDSDATGELFF. Written as DNA, the CDR3 is TGTGCCAGCAGCTTAGATTCGGACGCCACCGGGGAGCTGTTTTTT.

V usage is TRBV6-5 and J usage is TRBJ1-1, with D unclear. Trimming took 0 bases from V and 4 from J, leaving 6 bases between them. The CDR3 runs to 13 residues. Germline CDR1 MNHEY, CDR2 SVGAGI. The CDR3 here is CASSYSDRTEAFF. CDR3 DNA sequence: TGTGCCAGCAGTTACTCGGATCGCACTGAAGCTTTCTTT.

The rearrangement joins TRBV7-8 to TRBJ1-6; 7 bases match TRBD1. V lost 1 base to trimming and J lost 0 bases; unmatched junction nucleotides: 9. The CDR3 covers 19 residues. Germline V CDR1 and CDR2: SGHVS, FQNEAQ. CDR3 coding DNA: TGTGCCAGCAGCTTAGAATCGTGGCAGGGGGTCTCCTATAATTCACCCCTCCACTTT. Encoded protein: CASSLESWQGVSYNSPLHF.

The chain combines TRBV7-3 with TRBJ2-1, with D uncertain. V gave up 1 base and J gave up 6 bases, with 7 bases separating them. The germline gives CDR1 SGHTA, CDR2 FQGTGA. This CDR3 is built from 13 residues. The CDR3 sequence: CASSLRASNEQFF. CDR3 nucleotides: TGTGCCAGCAGCTTAAGGGCCTCCAATGAGCAGTTCTTC.

The gene calls are TRBV10-3 and TRBJ1-1, with D perhaps TRBD1 (6 bases). The length of the CDR3 is 14 residues. Trimming cost V 4 bases and J 3 bases, with 12 bases left between them. Per germline, CDR1 ENHRY and CDR2 SYGVKD. CDR3 protein: CAISVQGSDTEAFF. The CDR3 DNA sequence: TGTGCCATCAGTGTACAGGGTTCGGACACTGAAGCTTTCTTT.